This T cell receptor beta chain appears in the sequencing data of a study of blood T cell repertoires in COVID-19. Looking at the study overall: Spain, Italy and the United States supplied samples that represented acute and convalescent COVID-19. In each case, the material was cDNA or gDNA derived from T cells, B-cell-depleted T cells, or PBMCs.

The CDR3 totals 14 residues. The trim removed 5 bases at V and 8 bases at J, leaving 8 bases unmatched. The germline CDR1 and CDR2 sequences are MNHEY and SMNVEV (reference sequence). In the original analysis: How many nucleated cells were present was estimated from reference gene primer amplification. Repertoires were generated with immunoSEQ multiplex PCR, while TCRdb's copy carries only in-frame clones and drops some. The V and J calls and clone size come from that table; D and trimming were worked out from the DNA. The data hold roughly 280,000 clones, with less than 85% observed a single time. This chain links TRBV27 with TRBJ1-2, with 10 bases matching TRBD1. Sequencing was done on a sample of peripheral blood. This receptor was obtained from a man aged 55 to 70 who had recovered from COVID-19. CDR3 residues: CASSQMGTGAGYTF. As DNA, the CDR3 is TGTGCCAGCAGTCAGATGGGGACAGGGGCGGGCTACACCTTC.